This T cell receptor (beta chain) comes out of a study of control samples from healthy donors and cancer patients. The junction had 7 bases not matched to a gene; V was cut back by 8 bases and J by 7 bases. The CDR3 contains 13 residues. CDR1 is SGHTA and CDR2 is FQGNSA in the germline V gene. Sequencing used immunoSEQ multiplex PCR; TCRdb keeps in-frame clones, though not all of them. Of roughly 120,000 clones listed, 75% to 90% are singletons. This clonotype was sampled from a woman between 45 and 65 years old in good health. This sequence joins TRBV7-2 and TRBJ2-5, with 10 bases lining up with TRBD2. Material for sequencing was blood. In DNA form, the CDR3 reads TGTGCCAGCCAGCTAGCGGGAGTCGGGACCCAGTACTTC. As protein: CASQLAGVGTQYF.